This T cell receptor (beta chain) was sequenced during a study of blood T cell repertoires in COVID-19. Across the study: The study drew acute and convalescent COVID-19 samples from the United States, Italy and Spain. The analysed material was cDNA or gDNA that came from T cells, B-cell-depleted T cells, or PBMCs.

As originally analysed: Estimation of nucleated cell counts was performed using reference gene primer amplification. TCRdb's copy holds only in-frame clones and misses some; the assay was immunoSEQ multiplex PCR. V and J calls and clone size follow that table, whereas D and trimming were derived from the DNA. The sample shows approximately 120,000 clones, roughly 80% of them seen only once. Trimming removed 9 bases from V and 0 bases from J; junction bases left unmatched: 8. Germline-derived CDR1 and CDR2 are LNHDA and SQIVND (reference sequence). The CDR3 covers 15 residues. Input material: peripheral blood. The receptor's source is a human donor in a cohort sampled during active COVID-19. V is TRBV19 and J is TRBJ1-5; 7 bases agree with TRBD1. CDR3 nucleotides: TGTGCCAGCCACCGGGACAGAAATAGCAATCAGCCCCAGCATTTT. Residues: CASHRDRNSNQPQHF.